This T cell receptor beta chain was captured by sequencing in a study of blood T cell repertoires in COVID-19. Some clones are missing from TCRdb's copy, which holds only in-frame ones; the method was immunoSEQ multiplex PCR. This repertoire shows some 61,000 clones, around 86% found once; its top ten account for 6.5% to 9%. Germline values: CDR1 SEHNR, CDR2 FQNEAQ (reference sequence). V was pared by 3 bases and J by 5 bases, with 7 bases of the junction left unmatched. The CDR3 extends over 15 amino acids. This TCR was sampled from a man aged 25 to 45 with acute or convalescent COVID-19. What was sequenced was peripheral blood. The chain is built from TRBV7-9 and TRBJ2-1; 7 bases are a match to TRBD2. CDR3 sequence (DNA): TGTGCCAGCAGCTTCCCCGGGAGGCCCAACAATGAGCAGTTCTTC. It is translated as CASSFPGRPNNEQFF.